This T cell receptor (beta chain) was found in a study of CXCR3-negative and CXCR3-positive naive CD8 T cells. The sorter processed each CD8+ T cell subset in triplicate at some 330,000 cells apiece. Definition of naive CD8+ T cells rested on a CD45RO-CCR7+CD27+CD95- profile. The study, taken as a whole, reports: Against CXCR3-negative naive cells, CXCR3-positive naive cells showed more hydrophobic TRB CDR3s. CD5 surface expression was similar among naive subsets, and TCR strength was estimated by inference from TRB CDR3 properties.

In germline, CDR1 is SGHRS, CDR2 YFSETQ. CDR3 length: 16 amino acids. Preparation of TRB cDNA libraries relied on 5' RACE carrying UMI labels. TCRdb re-called the 5' RACE reads and catalogs CDR3 proteins one per entry, DNA excluded. In all, the sample yields some 130,000 distinct CDR3 sequences. As to this clonotype: Antigen unknown.

This sequence joins TRBV5-1 and TRBJ2-3; the D call of TRBD1 rests on TCRdb alone, since no DNA is present to check it. Sample: naive CXCR3+ CD8+ T cells from blood. The subset denotes: CD45RO-CCR7+CD27+CD95- naive CD8+ T cells expressing CXCR3 (TNR3+). This receptor was obtained from a human donor in good health. Some clones in this sample may be carry-over from other donors' samples. CDR3 residues: CASSFGGLYRTDTQYF.